Listed below are T cell receptor beta chains from one sample, sequenced in a study of human T cells and chemical hapten exposure. Each CDR3 protein is one row after TCRdb ran MiXCR on the RACE reads. There are over 100,000 distinct CDR3 sequences in the sample; 11% occur only once, and under 2.5% lies in the top ten. Sequenced here: whole blood, sampled in connection with sensitization to the hapten diphenylcyclopropenone (DPC). The receptors stem from a woman between 50 and 59 years old with alopecia areata. Some clones in this sample may be carry-over from other donors' samples. Each CDR3 is given with its conserved first and last residue. D genes are given only for firm matches.

V: TRBV4-2
D: -
CDR3: CASSQGILAGTGELFF

V: TRBV12-3/TRBV12-4
D: -
CDR3: CASRFADTQYF

V: TRBV12-3/TRBV12-4
D: -
CDR3: CATGGGSYGYTF

V: TRBV10-3
D: TRBD2
CDR3: CAISGTSRDEQFF

V: TRBV9
D: -
CDR3: CASSSRERPGTGELFF

V: TRBV5-1
D: TRBD1
CDR3: CASSLTGGYTEAFF

V: TRBV11-2
D: TRBD1
CDR3: CASSSRDRAPYEQYF

V: TRBV7-3
D: TRBD2
CDR3: CASSLVGGFQETQYF

V: TRBV7-2
D: TRBD2
CDR3: CASIESGMIGELFF

V: TRBV5-5
D: TRBD1
CDR3: CASSLLGGSADTQYF

V: TRBV5-1
D: -
CDR3: CASSLLGTQETQYF

V: TRBV12-3/TRBV12-4
D: TRBD1
CDR3: CASSLEQGANTEAFF

V: TRBV14
D: -
CDR3: CASSQQDNVYTF

V: TRBV3-1
D: -
CDR3: CASSQGPQETQYF

V: TRBV29-1
D: -
CDR3: CSVGVDSNQPQHF

V: TRBV13
D: -
CDR3: CASSLFRQGNQPQHF

V: TRBV27
D: TRBD2
CDR3: CASSLMVAGGPYEQYF

V: TRBV3-1
D: -
CDR3: CASSQGQGRAEQYF